The T cell receptor (beta chain) described here comes from a study of blood T cell repertoires in COVID-19. Study information: Donors in the United States, Italy and Spain gave samples during acute or convalescent COVID-19. From T cells, B-cell-depleted T cells, or PBMCs came the material, which was cDNA or gDNA.

Trimming left V 0 bases short and J 2 bases short, with 8 bases between. CDR3 size: 14 residues. CDR1 LGHDT and CDR2 YNNKEL come from the germline V gene (reference sequence). Per the original data handling: From reference gene primer amplification, estimates of nucleated cell counts were derived. The repertoire was sequenced with immunoSEQ multiplex PCR; TCRdb's copy has only in-frame clones and lacks some. D and trimming come from the DNA, and the V and J calls and clone size come from that table. The repertoire holds over 90,000 clones, over 65% seen once, with 4% to 5.5% in the top ten. This TCR was sampled from a human donor in a cohort sampled during active COVID-19. This sequence joins TRBV3-1 (or the pseudogene TRBV3-2) and TRBJ2-7; D gene unclear. Input material: peripheral blood. In nucleotides, the CDR3 is TGTGCCAGCAGCCAAGATCAGTTTGCCTACGAGCAGTACTTC. This encodes CASSQDQFAYEQYF.